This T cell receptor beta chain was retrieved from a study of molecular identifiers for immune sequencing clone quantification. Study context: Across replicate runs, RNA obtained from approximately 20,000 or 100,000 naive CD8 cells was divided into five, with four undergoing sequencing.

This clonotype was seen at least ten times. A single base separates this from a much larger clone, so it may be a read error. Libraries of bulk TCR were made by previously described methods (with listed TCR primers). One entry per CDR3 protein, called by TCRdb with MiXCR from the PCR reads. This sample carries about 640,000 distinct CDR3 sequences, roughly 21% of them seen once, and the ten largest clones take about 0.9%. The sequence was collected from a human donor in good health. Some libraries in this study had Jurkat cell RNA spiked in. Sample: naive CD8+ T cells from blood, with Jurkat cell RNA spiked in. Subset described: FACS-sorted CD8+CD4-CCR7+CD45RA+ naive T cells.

The DNA of the CDR3 is TGTGCCAGCGGCTTGTTGTGGAATGAGCAGTTCTTC. It codes for CASGLLWNEQFF. This chain joins TRBV7-2 and TRBJ2-1; D gene uncertain. This CDR3 spans 12 amino acids. The germline gives CDR1 SGHTA, CDR2 FQGNSA.